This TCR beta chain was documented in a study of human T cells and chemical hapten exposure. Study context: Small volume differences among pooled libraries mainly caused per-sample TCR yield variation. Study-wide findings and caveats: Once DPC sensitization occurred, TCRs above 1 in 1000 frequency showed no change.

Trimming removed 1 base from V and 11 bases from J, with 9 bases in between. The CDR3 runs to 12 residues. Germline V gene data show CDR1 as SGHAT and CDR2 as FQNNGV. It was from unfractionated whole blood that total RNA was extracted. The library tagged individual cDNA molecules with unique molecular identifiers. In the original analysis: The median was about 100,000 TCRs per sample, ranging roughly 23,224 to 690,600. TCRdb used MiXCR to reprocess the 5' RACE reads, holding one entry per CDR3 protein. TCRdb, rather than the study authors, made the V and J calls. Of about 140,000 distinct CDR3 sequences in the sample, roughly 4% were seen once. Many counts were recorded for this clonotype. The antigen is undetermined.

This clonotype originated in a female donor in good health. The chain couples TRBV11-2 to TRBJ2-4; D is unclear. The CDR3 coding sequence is TGTGCCAGCAGCTTAGTTCGCAAGGTTCAGTACTTC. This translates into CASSLVRKVQYF.